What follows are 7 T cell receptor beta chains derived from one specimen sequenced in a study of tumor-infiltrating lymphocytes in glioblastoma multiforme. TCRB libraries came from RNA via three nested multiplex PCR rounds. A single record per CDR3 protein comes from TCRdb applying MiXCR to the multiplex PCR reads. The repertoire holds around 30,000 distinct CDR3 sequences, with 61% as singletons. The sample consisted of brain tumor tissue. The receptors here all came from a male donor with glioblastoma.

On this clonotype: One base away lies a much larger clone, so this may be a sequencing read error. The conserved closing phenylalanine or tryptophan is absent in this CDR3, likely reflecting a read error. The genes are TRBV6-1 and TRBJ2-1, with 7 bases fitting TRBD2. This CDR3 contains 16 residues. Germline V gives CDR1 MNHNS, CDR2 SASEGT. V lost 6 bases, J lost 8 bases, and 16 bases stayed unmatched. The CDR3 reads CASRGRVVGGPYEQFL. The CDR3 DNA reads TGTGCCAGCAGGGGCCGGGTAGTGGGAGGGCCATATGAGCAGTTCCTC.

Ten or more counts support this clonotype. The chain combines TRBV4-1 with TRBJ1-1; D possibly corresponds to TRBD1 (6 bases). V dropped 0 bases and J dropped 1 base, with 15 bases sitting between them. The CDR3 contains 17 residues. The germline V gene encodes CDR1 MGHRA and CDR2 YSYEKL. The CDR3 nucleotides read TGCGCCAGCAGCCAAGATGGGGGGCGCCCCGGGAACACTGAAGCTTTCTTT. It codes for CASSQDGGRPGNTEAFF.

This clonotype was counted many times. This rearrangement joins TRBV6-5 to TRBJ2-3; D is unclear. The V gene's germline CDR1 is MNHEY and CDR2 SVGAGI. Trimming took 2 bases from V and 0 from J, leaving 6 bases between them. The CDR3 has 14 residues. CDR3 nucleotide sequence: TGTGCCAGCAGTTACGGCTTCAGCACAGATACGCAGTATTTT. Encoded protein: CASSYGFSTDTQYF.

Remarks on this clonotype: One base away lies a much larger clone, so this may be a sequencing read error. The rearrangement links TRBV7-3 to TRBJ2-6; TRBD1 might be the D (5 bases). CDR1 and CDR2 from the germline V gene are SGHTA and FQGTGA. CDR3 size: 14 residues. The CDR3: CASSPPTGANILTF. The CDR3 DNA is TGTGCCAGCAGCCCCCCGACTGGGGCCAACATCCTGACTTTC.

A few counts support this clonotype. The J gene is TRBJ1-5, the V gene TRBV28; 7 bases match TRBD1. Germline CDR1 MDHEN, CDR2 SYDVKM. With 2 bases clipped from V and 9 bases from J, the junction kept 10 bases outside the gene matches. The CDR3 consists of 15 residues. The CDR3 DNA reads TGTGCCAGCAGTTTACTAGCGACAGGGAGTCGGCCCCAGCATTTT. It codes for CASSLLATGSRPQHF.

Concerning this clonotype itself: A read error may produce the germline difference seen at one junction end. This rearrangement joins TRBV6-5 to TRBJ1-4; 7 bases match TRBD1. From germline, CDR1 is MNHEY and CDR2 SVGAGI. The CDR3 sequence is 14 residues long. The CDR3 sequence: CAGRQGGGDEKLFF. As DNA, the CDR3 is TGTGCCGGCAGGCAAGGGGGCGGGGATGAAAAACTGTTTTTT.

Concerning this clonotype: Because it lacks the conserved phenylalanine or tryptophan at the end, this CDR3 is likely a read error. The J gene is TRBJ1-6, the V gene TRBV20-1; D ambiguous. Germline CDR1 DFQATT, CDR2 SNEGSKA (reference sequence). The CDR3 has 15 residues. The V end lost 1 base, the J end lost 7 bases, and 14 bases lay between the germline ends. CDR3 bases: TGCAGTGCTAGAGGGCGGGGTTCCATGAATTCACCCCTCCACTCC. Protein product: CSARGRGSMNSPLHS.